This T cell receptor (beta chain) is from a study of technical replicates of blood from a handful of donors. V shed 0 bases and J shed 8 bases, with 7 bases lying between them. The length of the CDR3 is 12 residues. Germline loops: CDR1 MDHEN, CDR2 SYDVKM. Profiling relied on immunoSEQ multiplex PCR, and the TCRdb table lists in-frame clones only, not all of them. The sample includes 80,000 or so clones, approximately 96% of them seen just once. The V and J genes are TRBV28 and TRBJ1-1; tentatively, D is TRBD1 (6 bases). This TCR was recovered from a human donor in good health. The sequenced material came from T cells isolated from PBMCs. CDR3 coding DNA: TGTGCCAGCAGTTTATGGGGGGCGGAAGCTTTCTTT. Translated, it gives CASSLWGAEAFF.